This T cell receptor (beta chain) was captured by sequencing in a study of blood T cell repertoires in COVID-19. Study-wide background: Acute-phase and convalescent COVID-19 samples originated in the United States, Italy and Spain. Nucleic acid was either cDNA or gDNA, and it came from T cells, B-cell-depleted T cells, or PBMCs.

Trimming removed 5 bases from V and 3 bases from J; junction bases left unmatched: 9. Germline V gene data show CDR1 as SQVTM and CDR2 as ANQGSEA. CDR3 size: 15 residues. Per the original methods: Reference gene primer amplification gave nucleated cell count estimates. TCRdb keeps only in-frame clones here, not all; method: immunoSEQ multiplex PCR. V and J calls and clone size come straight from that table; D and trimming were deduced from the DNA. The table lists fewer than 40,000 clones, 70% to 90% of them singletons. The receptor's source is a woman in her 70s with active COVID-19. V and J are TRBV29-1 and TRBJ2-2; 7 bases match TRBD2. Sequencing was performed on peripheral blood. CDR3 residues: CSVKSSGMDTGELFF. The CDR3 nucleotides are TGCAGCGTTAAATCCAGCGGGATGGACACCGGGGAGCTGTTTTTT.